The clone carrying this T cell receptor (beta chain) came up many times. The SP2 primer and nested alpha and beta constant region primers amplified ligated cDNA in four rounds. Via MiXCR, TCRdb re-called the UMI-ligation and nested PCR reads, giving one row per CDR3 protein. The sample lists about 37,000 distinct CDR3 sequences, 11% occurring once. These data originate in a study of naive and memory T cell subsets. Stated treatment: skin biopsy from PPD injection site in Mantoux-positive individual. An oligonucleotide containing a UMI was ligated to the 3' end of TCR cDNA. Per germline, CDR1 SQVTM and CDR2 ANQGSEA. The V gene lost 7 bases and the J gene lost 5 bases, with 21 bases spanning the gap. The CDR3 is 15 residues long.

Sequencing used skin, obtained from a tuberculin skin test site. The V call is TRBV29-1, the J call TRBJ2-1; maybe TRBD1 (7 bases). This TCR derives from an adult in good health. The CDR3 loop reads CSAEGAGGKHNEQFF. In nucleotides, the CDR3 is TGCAGCGCCGAGGGGGCAGGGGGGAAGCACAATGAGCAGTTCTTC.